What follows are 26 T cell receptor beta chains derived from one specimen sequenced in a study of STAT5B mutations in CD4+ large granular lymphocyte leukemia. Assay: immunoSEQ multiplex PCR; the TCRdb copy retains only in-frame clones and omits some. Here the sample spans some 29,000 clones, around 85% being singletons. Sequencing was done on a sample of CD4+ T cells from blood buffy coats. The receptors were gathered from a human donor in good health.

The V gene is TRBV6-1, the J gene TRBJ1-4; unclear D gene. The CDR3 runs to 15 residues. The germline V gene has CDR1 MNHNS and CDR2 SASEGT. V lost 2 bases to trimming and J lost 0 bases, with 7 bases between them. CDR3 in amino acids: CASSESASTNEKLFF. The CDR3 DNA is TGTGCCAGCAGTGAATCCGCCTCAACTAATGAAAAACTGTTTTTT.

The V and J genes are TRBV19 and TRBJ2-7; the match to TRBD2 covers 13 bases. Per the germline V gene, CDR1 is LNHDA and CDR2 is SQIVND (reference sequence). This CDR3 has 20 amino acids. The V gene end was trimmed by 6 bases and the J gene end by 2 bases; junction bases not matched to a gene: 19. The CDR3 sequence is CASRPTLTSGGPLRAYEQYF. Here the CDR3 DNA reads TGTGCCAGTAGACCAACCTTGACTAGCGGGGGGCCATTGCGTGCCTACGAGCAGTACTTC.

The chain has TRBV7-9 and TRBJ2-1; D perhaps matches TRBD1 (5 bases). Trimming removed 4 bases at V and 2 bases at J, with 18 bases between. The V gene's germline CDR1 is SEHNR and CDR2 FQNEAQ (reference sequence). The CDR3 sequence is 17 residues long. CDR3 region: CASSSRDSLLAYNEQFF. The CDR3, as DNA: TGTGCCAGCAGCTCCCGTGACAGTTTATTAGCCTACAATGAGCAGTTCTTC.

CDR3 region: CSVSRSGGAEETQYF. The CDR3 DNA is TGCAGCGTATCCCGTAGCGGGGGGGCGGAAGAGACCCAGTACTTC. The genes are TRBV29-1 and TRBJ2-5; TRBD2 matches 11 bases. This CDR3 has 15 residues. Germline V CDR1 and CDR2: SQVTM, ANQGSEA. Trimming removed 6 bases from V and 3 bases from J; junction bases left unmatched: 9. The full variable domain, completed using reference TRBV29-1 and TRBJ2-5, is SAVISQKPSRDICQRGTSLTIQCQVDSQVTMMFWYRQQPGQSLTLIATANQGSEATYESGFVIDKFPISRPNLTFSTLTVSNMSPEDSSIYLCSVSRSGGAEETQYFGPGTRLLVL.

The gene calls are TRBV7-2 and TRBJ2-2, with D perhaps assigned TRBD1 or TRBD2 (6 bases each). Germline V CDR1 and CDR2: SGHTA, FQGNSA. V was trimmed by 2 bases and J by 5 bases, leaving 12 bases between them. The CDR3 extends over 15 amino acids. This chain's CDR3 is CASSLRQAGTGELFF. The CDR3 region has the DNA TGTGCCAGCAGCTTAAGACAGGCGGGGACCGGGGAGCTGTTTTTT.

The chain joins TRBV19 to TRBJ1-3; D might be TRBD1 (5 bases). The CDR3 has 15 amino acids. Trimming removed 9 bases from V and 6 bases from J, with 21 bases in between. From germline, CDR1 is LNHDA and CDR2 SQIVND (reference sequence). The CDR3: CASITGGMGKNTIYF. The CDR3 bases are TGTGCCAGCATCACAGGAGGCATGGGGAAAAACACCATATATTTT.

The chain joins TRBV10-3 to TRBJ2-7; TRBD2 agrees at 8 bases. CDR1 and CDR2 from the germline V gene are ENHRY and SYGVKD. The J segment lost 9 bases and the V segment lost 3 bases, leaving 13 bases of the junction unmatched. CDR3 size: 15 residues. The CDR3 spells CAISEASGQGSGQYF. The CDR3 nucleotides read TGTGCCATCAGTGAAGCTAGCGGGCAAGGTAGTGGGCAGTACTTC.

The chain employs TRBV9 and TRBJ2-5; D gene ambiguous. CDR1 and CDR2 (germline): SGDLS, YYNGEE. Between the trimmed V and J ends, which lost 1 base and 5 bases, there was a span of 6 bases. This CDR3 comprises 12 residues. CDR3 in amino acids: CASSVSGETQYF. For the CDR3, the DNA is TGTGCCAGCAGCGTAAGTGGGGAGACCCAGTACTTC.

This clone appeared a single time. The chain links TRBV7-2 to TRBJ2-1; TRBD1 aligns across 11 bases. Unmatched junction bases numbered 8, after V lost 5 bases and J lost 8 bases. This CDR3 comprises 15 residues. Germline V lookup: CDR1 SGHTA, CDR2 FQGNSA. The CDR3 DNA follows: TGTGCCAGCAGCACCCGGACAGGGGGCTCTGATGAGCAGTTCTTC. This translates into CASSTRTGGSDEQFF. Variable domain in full (rest from reference TRBV7-2 and TRBJ2-1): GAGVSQSPSNKVTEKGKDVELRCDPISGHTALYWYRQSLGQGLEFLIYFQGNSAPDKSGLPSDRFSAERTGGSVSTLTIQRTQQEDSAVYLCASSTRTGGSDEQFFGPGTRLTVL.

The gene calls are TRBV7-2 and TRBJ1-4, with D possibly TRBD1 on 6 matching bases. The CDR3 runs to 17 residues. The V end was cut by 1 base, the J end by 8 bases, with 20 bases between. The V gene's germline CDR1 is SGHTA and CDR2 FQGNSA. The CDR3 sequence is CASSLEPPQGGGEKLFF. The CDR3 nucleotides are TGTGCCAGCAGCTTAGAACCGCCACAGGGTGGTGGAGAAAAACTGTTTTTT. The full variable domain, completed using reference TRBV7-2 and TRBJ1-4, is GAGVSQSPSNKVTEKGKDVELRCDPISGHTALYWYRQSLGQGLEFLIYFQGNSAPDKSGLPSDRFSAERTGGSVSTLTIQRTQQEDSAVYLCASSLEPPQGGGEKLFFGSGTQLSVL.

The rearrangement links TRBV6-1 to TRBJ2-1; D gene ambiguous. From germline, CDR1 is MNHNS and CDR2 SASEGT. Trimming left V 7 bases short and J 0 bases short, with 10 bases between. This CDR3 has 14 amino acids. The chain's CDR3 is CASMGSPSYNEQFF. CDR3 bases: TGTGCCAGCATGGGGTCCCCCTCCTACAATGAGCAGTTCTTC.

This clone showed up just a few times. V usage is TRBV6-6 and J usage is TRBJ1-2; D remains ambiguous. CDR1 MNHNY and CDR2 SVGAGI come from the germline V gene (reference sequence). The CDR3 spans 13 residues. The V end lost 6 bases, the J end lost 6 bases, and 14 bases lay between the germline ends. The CDR3 protein is CASRDDPRHGYTF. The CDR3 DNA is TGTGCCAGCAGGGACGACCCGCGTCATGGCTACACCTTC.

V and J are TRBV9 and TRBJ2-3; 9 bases map to TRBD2. Trimming took 0 bases from V and 9 from J; bases not matched to a gene: 5. Germline CDR1 SGDLS, CDR2 YYNGEE. This CDR3 is built from 14 residues. CDR3 bases: TGTGCCAGCAGCGTAGCGACTAGCGGAGGCACGCAGTATTTT. The encoded protein is CASSVATSGGTQYF.

This clone has just a few counts. The chain couples TRBV7-8 to TRBJ1-2; TRBD1 agrees at 9 bases. CDR1 is SGHVS, CDR2 FQNEAQ, per germline. CDR3 length: 15 amino acids. V was clipped by 1 base and J by 8 bases; unmatched bases: 8. The CDR3 here is CASSLVAGQGRGYTF. The CDR3 nucleotides read TGTGCCAGCAGCTTAGTGGCGGGACAGGGAAGGGGCTACACCTTC.

The CDR3 sequence: CASSGGVSGANVLTF. Written as DNA, the CDR3 is TGTGCCAGCAGTGGAGGAGTCTCTGGGGCCAACGTCCTGACTTTC. The V gene is TRBV2, the J gene TRBJ2-6; D remains ambiguous. Germline values: CDR1 SNHLY, CDR2 FYNNEI. The CDR3 runs 15 residues. V was pared by 4 bases and J by 0 bases, with 7 bases between.

V and J are TRBV18 and TRBJ1-4; D is unclear. The CDR3 runs 14 residues. The germline V gene has CDR1 KGHSH and CDR2 LQKENI. V lost 3 bases and J 4 bases, leaving 9 bases between the germline ends. In DNA form, the CDR3 reads TGTGCCAGCTCACCGCGGACGGGTAATGAAAAACTGTTTTTT. As protein: CASSPRTGNEKLFF. The variable domain in full, with the rest retrieved from reference TRBV18 and TRBJ1-4, is NAGVMQNPRHLVRRRGQEARLRCSPMKGHSHVYWYRQLPEEGLKFMVYLQKENIIDESGMPKERFSAEFPKEGPSILRIQQVVRGDSAAYFCASSPRTGNEKLFFGSGTQLSVL.

V and J are TRBV15 and TRBJ2-3; 7 bases fit TRBD1. Losses at the gene ends were 2 bases for V and 2 bases for J; bases not matched to a gene: 10. Germline V gene data show CDR1 as LNHNV and CDR2 as YYDKDF (reference sequence). The CDR3 spans 17 residues. The CDR3 reads CATSRSRGTVNTDTQYF. The CDR3 region has the DNA TGTGCCACCAGCAGATCACGTGGGACAGTAAACACAGATACGCAGTATTTT.

The J gene is TRBJ2-7, the V gene TRBV5-4; D call uncertain. Germline values: CDR1 SGHNT, CDR2 YYREEE (reference sequence). Between the trimmed V and J ends, which lost 0 bases and 3 bases, there was a span of 7 bases. This CDR3 is built from 13 residues. The CDR3 spells CASSLDYSYEQYV. Here the CDR3 DNA reads TGTGCCAGCAGCTTGGATTACAGCTACGAGCAGTACGTC.

V and J are TRBV7-9 and TRBJ1-4; 9 bases line up with TRBD1. Germline V gene lookup returns CDR1 SEHNR and CDR2 FQNEAQ (reference sequence). Trimming took 5 bases from V and 3 from J; bases not matched to a gene: 7. This CDR3 comprises 16 residues. The CDR3 spells CASSLTGQGPNEKLFF. CDR3 sequence (DNA): TGTGCCAGCAGCCTAACCGGACAGGGGCCTAATGAAAAACTGTTTTTT.

The chain carries TRBV14 and TRBJ2-2; maybe TRBD1 (5 bases). V lost 6 bases, J lost 3 bases, and 8 bases lay in between. The germline V gene encodes CDR1 SGHDN and CDR2 FVKESK. The CDR3 has 13 amino acids. The CDR3 DNA reads TGTGCCAGCAGACTCAGGGACACCGGGGAGCTGTTTTTT. Its protein is CASRLRDTGELFF.

This chain connects TRBV19 to TRBJ2-7, with 11 bases fitting TRBD2. Germline CDR1 reads LNHDA; CDR2 reads SQIVND (reference sequence). After removal of 4 bases from V and 2 bases from J, the junction contained 4 bases not matched to a gene. This CDR3 region has 15 residues. CDR3 in DNA: TGTGCCAGTAGTAAGATAGCGGGGGGGACCTACGAGCAGTACTTC. It yields the protein CASSKIAGGTYEQYF.

The V call is TRBV28, the J call TRBJ2-6; D is unresolved. V was cut by 8 bases and J by 0 bases, with 8 bases left in between. The germline gives CDR1 MDHEN, CDR2 SYDVKM. The CDR3 is made up of 14 amino acids. The CDR3 DNA reads as TGTGCCAGCGTCGGGCACTCTGGGGCCAACGTCCTGACTTTC. This codes for CASVGHSGANVLTF.

V and J are TRBV5-5 and TRBJ1-2; D is possibly TRBD1 (6 bases). Between the trimmed V and J ends, which lost 3 bases and 2 bases, there was a span of 17 bases. Germline CDR1 reads SGHKS; CDR2 reads YYEKEE (reference sequence). There are 16 residues in the CDR3. Written as DNA, the CDR3 is TGTGCCAGCAGCTGGGAAGGGACAACCCGAAACTATGGCTACACCTTC. Protein product: CASSWEGTTRNYGYTF.

This clone was detected a few times. This chain links TRBV5-4 with TRBJ1-4; TRBD1 might be the D (6 bases). CDR1 and CDR2 (germline): SGHNT, YYREEE (reference sequence). The CDR3 loop spans 15 amino acids. V shed 4 bases and J shed 0 bases, with 10 bases lying between them. The CDR3 coding sequence is TGTGCCAGCAGCGGGGACATTGCAACTAATGAAAAACTGTTTTTT. Translating gives CASSGDIATNEKLFF. Full variable domain (rest looked up from reference TRBV5-4 and TRBJ1-4): ETGVTQSPTHLIKTRGQQVTLRCSSQSGHNTVSWYQQALGQGPQFIFQYYREEENGRGNFPPRFSGLQFPNYSSELNVNALELDDSALYLCASSGDIATNEKLFFGSGTQLSVL.

The V call is TRBV5-4, the J call TRBJ2-3; TRBD2 matches at 8 bases. CDR1 is SGHNT, CDR2 YYREEE, per germline (reference sequence). Trimming took 5 bases from V and 5 from J; bases not matched to a gene: 10. The CDR3 sequence is 15 residues long. The DNA of the CDR3 is TGTGCCAGCAGTCGCGGGGGGCCGGGGATAGATACGCAGTATTTT. This codes for CASSRGGPGIDTQYF.

This chain joins TRBV27 and TRBJ2-5; perhaps TRBD2 as D (5 bases). This CDR3 comprises 15 residues. V was pared by 1 base and J by 5 bases, with 14 bases between. Germline V gene sequence: CDR1 MNHEY, CDR2 SMNVEV (reference sequence). The CDR3 DNA sequence: TGTGCCAGCAGTTTATACATGGCTAGCAGTGAGACCCAGTACTTC. This codes for CASSLYMASSETQYF.